This record concerns one T cell receptor (beta chain) sequence. Its antigen is unknown. This sample is drawn from a study of beta chain features in type 1 diabetes. Study outcomes and limitations: VDJ junctions in type 1 diabetes patients carried more deletions and fewer insertions.

The investigators reverse transcribed all of the isolated RNA, so they sequenced expressed TCRB transcripts. The assay was immunoSEQ multiplex PCR, and TCRdb's table has in-frame clones only and misses some. The sample has some 410,000 clones, roughly 10% seen once. Germline lookup yields CDR1 SGHRS and CDR2 YFSETQ. This CDR3 is 15 amino acids long. The ends lost 4 bases at V and 1 base at J; junction bases unmatched: 5. The rearrangement uses TRBV5-1 and TRBJ2-1; 7 bases match TRBD1. The receptor comes from a woman between 18 and 29 years old in good health. Sequencing input: naive CD4+ T cells from blood. The CDR3 DNA sequence: TGCGCCAGCAGCCCCACAGGGGATTCCTACAATGAGCAGTTCTTC. As protein: CASSPTGDSYNEQFF.